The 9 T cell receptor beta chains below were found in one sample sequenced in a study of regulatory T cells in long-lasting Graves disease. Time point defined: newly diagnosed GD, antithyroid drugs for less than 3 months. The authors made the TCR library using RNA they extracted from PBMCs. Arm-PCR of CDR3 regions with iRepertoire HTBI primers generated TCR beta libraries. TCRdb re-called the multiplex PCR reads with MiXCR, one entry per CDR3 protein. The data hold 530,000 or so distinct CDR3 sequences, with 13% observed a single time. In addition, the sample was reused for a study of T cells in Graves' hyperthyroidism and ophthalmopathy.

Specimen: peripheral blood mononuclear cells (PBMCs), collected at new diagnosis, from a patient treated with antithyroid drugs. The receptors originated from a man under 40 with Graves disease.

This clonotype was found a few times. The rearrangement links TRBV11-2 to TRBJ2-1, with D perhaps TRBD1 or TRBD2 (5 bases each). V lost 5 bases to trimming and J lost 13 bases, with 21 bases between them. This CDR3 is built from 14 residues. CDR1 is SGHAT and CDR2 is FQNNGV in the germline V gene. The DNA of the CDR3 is TGTGCCAGCAGCCAACCCACCGGGACGCAAATACAGTTCTTC. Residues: CASSQPTGTQIQFF.

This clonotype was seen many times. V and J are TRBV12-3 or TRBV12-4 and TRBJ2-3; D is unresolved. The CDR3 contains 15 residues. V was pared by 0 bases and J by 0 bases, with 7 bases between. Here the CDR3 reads CASSLALGSTDTQYF. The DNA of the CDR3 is TGTGCCAGCAGTTTAGCGCTCGGGAGCACAGATACGCAGTATTTT.

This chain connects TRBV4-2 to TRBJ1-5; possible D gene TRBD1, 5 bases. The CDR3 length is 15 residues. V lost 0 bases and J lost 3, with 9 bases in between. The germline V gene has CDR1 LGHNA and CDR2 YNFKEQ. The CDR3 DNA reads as TGTGCCAGCAGCCAAGATCTGGGACCCAATCAGCCCCAGCATTTT. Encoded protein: CASSQDLGPNQPQHF.

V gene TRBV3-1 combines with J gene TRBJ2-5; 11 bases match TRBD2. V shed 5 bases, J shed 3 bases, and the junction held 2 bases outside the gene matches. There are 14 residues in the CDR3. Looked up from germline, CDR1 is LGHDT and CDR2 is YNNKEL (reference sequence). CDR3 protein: CASSKTSGKETQYF. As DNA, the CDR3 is TGTGCCAGCAGCAAGACTAGCGGGAAAGAGACCCAGTACTTC.

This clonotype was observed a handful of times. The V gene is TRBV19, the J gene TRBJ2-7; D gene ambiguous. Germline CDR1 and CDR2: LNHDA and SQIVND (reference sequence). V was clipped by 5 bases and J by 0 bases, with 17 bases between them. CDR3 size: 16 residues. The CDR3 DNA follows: TGTGCCAGTAGTTTCCCTGGCAGGCGGATCTCCTACGAGCAGTACTTC. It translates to CASSFPGRRISYEQYF.

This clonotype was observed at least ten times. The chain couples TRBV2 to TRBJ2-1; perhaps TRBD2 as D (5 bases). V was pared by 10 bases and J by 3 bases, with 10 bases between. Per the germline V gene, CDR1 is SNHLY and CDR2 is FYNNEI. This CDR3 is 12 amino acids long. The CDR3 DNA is TGTGCCAACCCAGGACTCTACAATGAGCAGTTCTTC. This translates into CANPGLYNEQFF.

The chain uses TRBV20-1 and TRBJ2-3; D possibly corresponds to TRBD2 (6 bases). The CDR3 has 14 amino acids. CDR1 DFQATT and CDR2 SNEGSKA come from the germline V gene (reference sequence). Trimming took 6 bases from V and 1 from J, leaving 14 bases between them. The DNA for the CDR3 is TGCAGTGCATGGGACTCCCGAGGCACAGATACGCAGTATTTT. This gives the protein CSAWDSRGTDTQYF.

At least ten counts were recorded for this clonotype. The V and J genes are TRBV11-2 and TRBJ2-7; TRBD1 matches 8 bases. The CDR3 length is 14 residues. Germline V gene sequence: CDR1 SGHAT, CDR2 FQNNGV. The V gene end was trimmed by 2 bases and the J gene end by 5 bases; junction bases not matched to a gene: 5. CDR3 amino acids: CASSLMTGDHEQYF. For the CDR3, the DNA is TGTGCCAGCAGCTTAATGACAGGGGACCACGAGCAGTACTTC. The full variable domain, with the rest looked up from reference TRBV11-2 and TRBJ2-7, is EAGVAQSPRYKIIEKRQSVAFWCNPISGHATLYWYQQILGQGPKLLIQFQNNGVVDDSQLPKDRFSAERLKGVDSTLKIQPAKLEDSAVYLCASSLMTGDHEQYFGPGTRLTVT.

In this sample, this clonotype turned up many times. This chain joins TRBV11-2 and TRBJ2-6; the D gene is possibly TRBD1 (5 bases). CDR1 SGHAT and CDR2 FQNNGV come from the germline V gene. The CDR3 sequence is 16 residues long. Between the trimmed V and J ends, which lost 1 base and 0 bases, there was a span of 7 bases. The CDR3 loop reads CASSLVRDSGANVLTF. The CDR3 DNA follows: TGTGCCAGCAGCTTAGTCAGGGACTCTGGGGCCAACGTCCTGACTTTC.